One and the same sample provided the 4 T cell receptor beta chains below, sequenced in a study of OX40 agonist ivuxolimab in advanced cancers. Produced via immunoSEQ multiplex PCR; TCRdb's table is partial and in-frame only. The sample includes 48,000 or so clones, approximately 84% of them seen just once. Sequenced material: CD4+ or CD8+ T cells sorted from blood, taken in a trial of the OX40 agonist ivuxolimab. Receptor source: an adult with an advanced solid tumor such as melanoma, head and neck, liver or kidney cancer.

The V call is TRBV5-5, the J call TRBJ1-4, with 7 bases lining up with TRBD1. The CDR3 consists of 18 residues. V lost 0 bases and J lost 8; bases outside the gene matches: 16. Germline-derived CDR1 and CDR2 are SGHKS and YYEKEE (reference sequence). This chain's CDR3 is CASSLVPSVGRGQEKLFF. Here the CDR3 DNA reads TGTGCCAGCAGCTTGGTCCCCTCAGTGGGAAGGGGACAGGAAAAACTGTTTTTT.

The chain couples TRBV28 to TRBJ2-3; no clear D. The CDR3 extends over 15 amino acids. V gave up 3 bases and J gave up 2 bases, with 12 bases separating them. Germline values: CDR1 MDHEN, CDR2 SYDVKM. The DNA for the CDR3 is TGTGCCAGCAGTTTCAAAAGACTCACCACAGATACGCAGTATTTT. Amino acids: CASSFKRLTTDTQYF.

The chain uses TRBV2 and TRBJ2-1; 11 bases agree with TRBD2. The germline V gene encodes CDR1 SNHLY and CDR2 FYNNEI. The CDR3 consists of 14 residues. Trimming at V came to 6 bases and at J to 8 bases, leaving 6 bases not matched to a gene. The CDR3 sequence: CASSITSGSDEQFF. DNA of the CDR3: TGTGCCAGCAGCATTACTAGCGGGAGCGATGAGCAGTTCTTC.

The gene calls are TRBV19 and TRBJ2-2; perhaps TRBD1 as D (6 bases). The germline CDR1 and CDR2 sequences are LNHDA and SQIVND (reference sequence). The CDR3 is 14 residues long. With 6 bases removed from V and 4 bases from J, the gap between germline ends came to 12 bases. For the CDR3, the DNA is TGTGCCAGTAGACCCAGACAGGTCACCGGGGAGCTGTTTTTT. It specifies CASRPRQVTGELFF. The full variable domain, rest sourced from reference TRBV19 and TRBJ2-2, is DGGITQSPKYLFRKEGQNVTLSCEQNLNHDAMYWYRQDPGQGLRLIYYSQIVNDFQKGDIAEGYSVSREKKESFPLTVTSAQKNPTAFYLCASRPRQVTGELFFGEGSRLTVL.